This is a list of T cell receptor beta chains from one sample in a study of PD-1 blockade in classical Hodgkin lymphoma. Clones were read by immunoSEQ multiplex PCR, and TCRdb kept only the in-frame ones, dropping some. The repertoire holds some 30,000 clones, with around 89% as singletons. Material: CD4+ T cells from blood. The receptors shown here come from a human donor with classical Hodgkin lymphoma. Each CDR3 is given with its conserved first and last residue. A D gene is named only where the DNA matches it firmly. Clone size is stated in some rows and not others, as once, few, many or a class when expanded.

TGTGCCAGCAGCTTAGGAGCGGAGACCCAGTACTTC | CASSLGAETQYF | TRBV7-8 | NA | NA | TRBJ2-5
TGCAGCGGAACCGGGACAGCCTATGGCTACACCTTC | CSGTGTAYGYTF | TRBV29-1 | NA | TRBD1 | TRBJ1-2
TGTGCCAGCAGCCCCGGACTAGCGGGAGTAGAGACCCAGTACTTC | CASSPGLAGVETQYF | TRBV4-2 | once | TRBD2 | TRBJ2-5
TGCGCCAGCAGCTTGGCGGCCGCCTTCTCCTACGAGCAGTACTTC | CASSLAAAFSYEQYF | TRBV5-1 | NA | NA | TRBJ2-7
TGTGCCAGCACAGGGACTAGCGGGATATGGGGTCAAGAGACCCAGTACTTC | CASTGTSGIWGQETQYF | TRBV11-2 | NA | TRBD2 | TRBJ2-5
TGTGCCAGCAGCTCTACTAGCGGGTACTCCTACGAGCAGTACTTC | CASSSTSGYSYEQYF | TRBV7-2 | NA | TRBD2 | TRBJ2-7
TGTGCCAGCTCACCACAGGGGGACGAGCAGTACTTC | CASSPQGDEQYF | TRBV18 | NA | NA | TRBJ2-7
TGTGCCAGCTCTCCGGGACTAGCGGGAGGGGACAATGAGCAGTTCTTC | CASSPGLAGGDNEQFF | TRBV2 | NA | TRBD2 | TRBJ2-1
TGCGCCAGCAGCACTTCCCGACAGGGACCCAATGAAAAACTGTTTTTT | CASSTSRQGPNEKLFF | TRBV5-1 | NA | TRBD1 | TRBJ1-4
TGCAGTGTCGGTAGTAGGAGGGAGCAGTTCTTC | CSVGSRREQFF | TRBV20-1 | NA | NA | TRBJ2-1
TGCGCCAGCAGCTTCGGCGGGACAGATACGCAGTATTTT | CASSFGGTDTQYF | TRBV5-1 | NA | NA | TRBJ2-3
TGTGCCAGCAGTGCGCCATCCCGGAAGTTCTTC | CASSAPSRKFF | TRBV6-1 | NA | NA | TRBJ2-1
TGTGCCAGCAGTGAAGGGGGCGGTCAGCCCCAGCATTTT | CASSEGGGQPQHF | TRBV6-1 | NA | NA | TRBJ1-5
TGTGCCAGCAGCCCGGGGGTTGGACAGAACACTGAAGCTTTCTTT | CASSPGVGQNTEAFF | TRBV5-5 | NA | NA | TRBJ1-1
TGCGCCAGCAGCCAAACCGGACAGGGCGGAGGCACTGAAGCTTTCTTT | CASSQTGQGGGTEAFF | TRBV4-1 | NA | TRBD1 | TRBJ1-1
TGTGCTAGTGAGGTTTCGGGGGAGGGGGAGTTCTTC | CASEVSGEGEFF | TRBV12-5 | NA | NA | TRBJ2-1
TGTGCCAGTCGAGCGGGAGCGCTCTACAATGAGCAGTTCTTC | CASRAGALYNEQFF | TRBV7-2 | NA | TRBD2 | TRBJ2-1
TGTGCCAGCAGCGCCGGGATCATTAGCTCCTACAATGAGCAGTTCTTC | CASSAGIISSYNEQFF | TRBV9 | NA | NA | TRBJ2-1
TGCGCCAGCAGCCTCCGACAGATGGGTGCTGGAAACACCATATATTTT | CASSLRQMGAGNTIYF | TRBV5-1 | NA | NA | TRBJ1-3
TGTGCCAGCAGTGAAGGGCGCGGGGGGGCAGATACGCAGTATTTT | CASSEGRGGADTQYF | TRBV2 | NA | TRBD2 | TRBJ2-3
TGTGCCAGCAGCTTGTACCGGGACCGGAACACCGGGGAGCTGTTTTTT | CASSLYRDRNTGELFF | TRBV7-9 | NA | NA | TRBJ2-2
TGTGCCAGCAGCCCCTCCGGACAGTCCTTTGGAGAGACCCAGTACTTC | CASSPSGQSFGETQYF | TRBV7-3 | NA | NA | TRBJ2-5
TGTGCCAGCAACAGGGGGCTATTTGACAATCAGCCCCAGCATTTT | CASNRGLFDNQPQHF | TRBV6-1 | few | TRBD1 | TRBJ1-5
TGTGCCAGCAGCTCGACTAGCGGGAGTGTCGAAGGAGATACGCAGTATTTT | CASSSTSGSVEGDTQYF | TRBV5-4 | NA | TRBD2 | TRBJ2-3
TGTGCCAGCAGCCGATATGGGACAATCACTTTCACCTTC | CASSRYGTITFTF | TRBV9 | NA | NA | TRBJ1-2
TGTGCCAGCAGCCGGGACCTAGCGGTCGATGAGCAGTTCTTC | CASSRDLAVDEQFF | TRBV5-4 | NA | TRBD2 | TRBJ2-1
TGTGCCAGCAGCTTCGCCTACGGTGAGCAGTTCTTC | CASSFAYGEQFF | TRBV11-3 | NA | NA | TRBJ2-1
TGTGCCAGCAGCGTAGCGGACAGCTACAATGAGCAGTTCTTC | CASSVADSYNEQFF | TRBV9 | NA | NA | TRBJ2-1
TGTGCCAGCAGCTTAGTGATGACCACTGAAGCTTTCTTT | CASSLVMTTEAFF | TRBV7-9 | few | NA | TRBJ1-1
TGTGCCAGCTTCATAGGCATCGACGGAAACATTCAGTACTTC | CASFIGIDGNIQYF | TRBV18 | once | NA | TRBJ2-4
TGCGCCAGCAGCTTGGACTTCCCAGGCTACAATGAGCAGTTCTTC | CASSLDFPGYNEQFF | TRBV5-1 | NA | NA | TRBJ2-1
TGTGCCAGCAGCTTCAAAACTAGCGGGAGTTCAGATACGCAGTATTTT | CASSFKTSGSSDTQYF | TRBV5-4 | NA | TRBD2 | TRBJ2-3
TGTGCCATCAGTGAGTCCCCAGGGTATGGCTACACCTTC | CAISESPGYGYTF | TRBV10-3 | NA | NA | TRBJ1-2
TGTGCCAGCAAGGCACGTACCGTCTCTGGAAACACCATATATTTT | CASKARTVSGNTIYF | TRBV2 | once | NA | TRBJ1-3
TGTGCCAGCAGCTTGTCCCACGGCTACGAGCAGTACTTC | CASSLSHGYEQYF | TRBV5-6 | NA | NA | TRBJ2-7
TGTGCCAGCAGTTACTCGGGCAGAGAAGCTTTCTTT | CASSYSGREAFF | TRBV6-5 | NA | NA | TRBJ1-1
TGTGCCAGCAGTGCTTCCACGAGACTAGCGGGATGGATGGATGAGCAGTTCTTC | CASSASTRLAGWMDEQFF | TRBV6-1 | NA | TRBD2 | TRBJ2-1
TGTGCCAGCAGTTCCTCATATCTCCTAGCGGGAAGCACAGATACGCAGTATTTT | CASSSSYLLAGSTDTQYF | TRBV28 | NA | TRBD2 | TRBJ2-3
TGTGCCAGTATCACGGGACTAGCTAACGAGCAGTACTTC | CASITGLANEQYF | TRBV6-1 | NA | TRBD2 | TRBJ2-7
TGTGCCAGCAGCCAGGACAGTTCTAACTATGGCTACACCTTC | CASSQDSSNYGYTF | TRBV2 | NA | NA | TRBJ1-2
TGTGCCAGCAGTGAAGTGGGGAGTAGCTACACCTTC | CASSEVGSSYTF | TRBV2 | NA | NA | TRBJ1-2
TGTGCCAGCAGTTCTCCCCGACAGGGAGCAGGCTATGGCTACACCTTC | CASSSPRQGAGYGYTF | TRBV28 | NA | TRBD1 | TRBJ1-2
TGTGCCAGCAGCCAGGGACAGGGTCGAAGACCCCAGCATTTT | CASSQGQGRRPQHF | TRBV6-1 | NA | TRBD1 | TRBJ1-5
TGTGCCAGCAGACTCTCAGGGGGCAACGAGCAGTACTTC | CASRLSGGNEQYF | TRBV28 | once | TRBD1 | TRBJ2-7
TGTGCCAGCAAACAAGACCCCACCTTGAACACTGAAGCTTTCTTT | CASKQDPTLNTEAFF | TRBV2 | NA | NA | TRBJ1-1
TGCGCCAGCAGAGATTTAGCGGGTGCAGATACGCAGTATTTT | CASRDLAGADTQYF | TRBV5-1 | NA | TRBD2 | TRBJ2-3
TGTGCCAGCAGTTTAAGTTGGAATGAGCAGTTCTTC | CASSLSWNEQFF | TRBV28 | NA | NA | TRBJ2-1
TGTGCCAGCAGGCCCACAGGGGATGAAAAACTGTTTTTT | CASRPTGDEKLFF | TRBV6-1 | NA | TRBD1 | TRBJ1-4
TGCGCCAGCAGCTGGACCGGGACAGACTCCCTCGAGCAGTACTTC | CASSWTGTDSLEQYF | TRBV5-1 | NA | TRBD1 | TRBJ2-7
TGCGCCAGCAGTGAAAACCCAACCGGCACTGAAGCTTTCTTT | CASSENPTGTEAFF | TRBV10-1 | few | NA | TRBJ1-1
TGTGCCAGCAGCACCGGGACTAGCCTTTCCTACGAGCAGTACTTC | CASSTGTSLSYEQYF | TRBV5-4 | NA | TRBD2 | TRBJ2-7
TGTGCCAGCAGCTCCCTGGGTAGCGGGAGGGAGAATGAGCAGTTCTTC | CASSSLGSGRENEQFF | TRBV28 | NA | TRBD2 | TRBJ2-1
TGTGCCAGCAGCCCAGGACAGGCTGTTAATCAGCCCCAGCATTTT | CASSPGQAVNQPQHF | TRBV6-6 | once | TRBD1 | TRBJ1-5
TGTGCCAGCAGCTTAGGGGGGGGATCCTACAATGAGCAGTTCTTC | CASSLGGGSYNEQFF | TRBV13 | NA | NA | TRBJ2-1
TGCGCCAGCAGCTTAGGACTAGCGGGAAGCAATGAGCAGTTCTTC | CASSLGLAGSNEQFF | TRBV5-1 | NA | TRBD2 | TRBJ2-1
TGTGCCAGCAGCCCCAAGGTGGGCGATATAAACATTCAGTACTTC | CASSPKVGDINIQYF | TRBV7-2 | NA | NA | TRBJ2-4
TGTGCCAGCAGCGTAGAGGGGGTGAATACGCAGTATTTT | CASSVEGVNTQYF | TRBV9 | once | NA | TRBJ2-3
TGTGCCAGCAGGGGACTAGCGGGCCCCCGAGGAGATACGCAGTATTTT | CASRGLAGPRGDTQYF | TRBV27 | NA | TRBD2 | TRBJ2-3
TGTGCCAGCAGTTTTAAGCCCCCGGGACAGGCGTGGGTTAGCTCTGGAAACACCATATATTTT | CASSFKPPGQAWVSSGNTIYF | TRBV27 | once | TRBD1 | TRBJ1-3
TGTGCCACCAGCAGAGATGAGGGTCAGGTACAGTTCTTC | CATSRDEGQVQFF | TRBV15 | NA | NA | TRBJ2-1